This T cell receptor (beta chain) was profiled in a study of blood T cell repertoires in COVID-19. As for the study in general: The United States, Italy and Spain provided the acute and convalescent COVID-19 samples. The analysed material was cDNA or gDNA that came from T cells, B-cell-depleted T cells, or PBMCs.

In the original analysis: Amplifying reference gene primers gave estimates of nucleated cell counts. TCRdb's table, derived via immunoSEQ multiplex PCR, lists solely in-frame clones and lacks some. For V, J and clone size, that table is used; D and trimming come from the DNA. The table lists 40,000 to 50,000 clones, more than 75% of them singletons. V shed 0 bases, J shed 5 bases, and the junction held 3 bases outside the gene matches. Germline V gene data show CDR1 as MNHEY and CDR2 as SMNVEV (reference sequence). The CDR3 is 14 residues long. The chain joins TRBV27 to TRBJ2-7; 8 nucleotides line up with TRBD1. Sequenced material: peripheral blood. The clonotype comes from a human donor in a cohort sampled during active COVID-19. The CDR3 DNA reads TGTGCCAGCAGTTTATCCCCAGGGGGCCACGAGCAGTACTTC. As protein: CASSLSPGGHEQYF.